These 18 T cell receptor beta chains were all obtained from the same sample, sequenced in a study of neurological immune-mediated disorders. TCRdb passed the 5' RACE reads through MiXCR, listing each CDR3 protein once. The sample has tens of thousands of distinct CDR3 sequences, about 13% seen once. Time point of the sample: longitudinal time-point 2. Sequenced sample: PBMCs. The origin of the receptors is a woman aged 40 to 50 in good health.

In its sample, this clonotype was seen many times. The CDR3, as DNA: TGCGCCAGCAGCCAGACTGGTAACACCGGGGAGCTGTTTTTT. Protein: CASSQTGNTGELFF. The chain carries TRBV4-3 and TRBJ2-2, with no clear D. The CDR3 totals 14 residues. V lost 3 bases and J lost 2, with 7 bases in between. CDR1 and CDR2 from the germline V gene are LGHNA and YSLEER.

This clonotype was observed a single time. The chain recombines TRBV20-1 with TRBJ2-5; D may be TRBD2 (5 bases). Trimming took 0 bases from V and 2 from J, leaving 10 bases between them. Germline V gene sequence: CDR1 DFQATT, CDR2 SNEGSKA (reference sequence). CDR3 length: 14 residues. The CDR3 sequence: CSARDRSGQETQYF. The CDR3 coding sequence is TGCAGTGCTAGAGATAGGTCGGGGCAAGAGACCCAGTACTTC.

The chain joins TRBV12-3 or TRBV12-4 to TRBJ1-1, with D unresolved. V was trimmed by 7 bases and J by 2 bases, leaving 14 bases between them. There are 14 residues in the CDR3. The DNA of the CDR3 is TGTGCCAGCAACCTAATAGAGGTTAACACTGAAGCTTTCTTT. Translating gives CASNLIEVNTEAFF.

This clonotype was counted at least ten times. This chain connects TRBV20-1 to TRBJ1-4; D unclear. The CDR3 is made up of 15 amino acids. The germline V gene encodes CDR1 DFQATT and CDR2 SNEGSKA (reference sequence). The V end lost 3 bases, the J end lost 0 bases, and 11 bases lay between the germline ends. The CDR3 nucleotides are TGCAGTGCTAGCTCCGGCAGCGCAACTAATGAAAAACTGTTTTTT. Its translation: CSASSGSATNEKLFF.

This clonotype was seen at least ten times. CDR3 sequence: CASSPLAESYNEQFF. The CDR3 DNA follows: TGTGCCAGCAGCCCTTTAGCGGAGTCGTACAATGAGCAGTTCTTC. This chain joins TRBV7-3 and TRBJ2-1; TRBD2 is a possible D gene (6 bases). The V gene lost 5 bases and the J gene lost 4 bases, with 15 bases spanning the gap. The CDR3 totals 15 residues. Germline V CDR1 and CDR2: SGHTA, FQGTGA.

This clonotype appeared many times. The rearrangement joins TRBV2 to TRBJ2-7; 10 nucleotides align to TRBD1. V gave up 4 bases and J gave up 9 bases; unmatched junction bases: 3. This CDR3 comprises 12 residues. Per the germline V gene, CDR1 is SNHLY and CDR2 is FYNNEI. For the CDR3, the DNA is TGTGCCAGCAGTGGACAGGGGGCAGCGCAGTACTTC. Protein sequence: CASSGQGAAQYF.

This clonotype was counted many times. The chain links TRBV6-5 to TRBJ1-2; TRBD1 aligns across 8 bases. The CDR3 contains 17 residues. V lost 4 bases to trimming and J lost 0 bases; unmatched junction nucleotides: 10. The germline CDR1 and CDR2 sequences are MNHEY and SVGAGI. In DNA, the CDR3 is TGTGCCAGCAGTTCCGCGAAACAGGGGGTATCTAACTATGGCTACACCTTC. Protein sequence: CASSSAKQGVSNYGYTF.

CDR3 amino acids: CATSRASLDPSDSNQPQHF. The CDR3 DNA reads as TGTGCCACCAGCAGAGCGAGTCTCGACCCCAGTGATAGCAATCAGCCCCAGCATTTT. The V gene is TRBV15, the J gene TRBJ1-5, with D unresolved. From germline, CDR1 is LNHNV and CDR2 YYDKDF (reference sequence). Trimming shortened V by 1 base and J by 0 bases, and 19 bases separated the two germline ends. There are 19 residues in the CDR3.

This clonotype was observed at least ten times. The chain couples TRBV7-9 to TRBJ1-1; perhaps TRBD1 as D (6 bases). CDR1 is SEHNR and CDR2 is FQNEAQ in the germline V gene (reference sequence). The V gene lost 11 bases and the J gene lost 4 bases, with 17 bases spanning the gap. The CDR3 extends over 13 amino acids. The CDR3 DNA follows: TGTGCCGGTAGGGGGGCAGGGACCACTGAAGCTTTCTTT. This gives the protein CAGRGAGTTEAFF.

The chain couples TRBV7-3 to TRBJ2-7, with 9 nucleotides matching TRBD2. The CDR3 extends over 15 amino acids. J lost 3 bases, V lost 2 bases, and 5 bases had no gene match. Germline lookup yields CDR1 SGHTA and CDR2 FQGTGA. CDR3 nucleotides: TGTGCCAGCAGCTTAGCGGGAGGGACCTTCTACGAGCAGTACTTC. Translated, it gives CASSLAGGTFYEQYF.

In this sample, this clonotype turned up many times. This chain connects TRBV19 to TRBJ2-7, with D perhaps assigned TRBD1 or TRBD2 (5 bases each). V lost 7 bases and J 1 base, leaving 14 bases between the germline ends. The CDR3 is 14 amino acids. The germline gives CDR1 LNHDA, CDR2 SQIVND (reference sequence). DNA for the CDR3: TGTGCCAGTAAAACAGTGGGACCTTCCTACGAGCAGTACTTC. The encoded protein is CASKTVGPSYEQYF.

This clonotype is labeled medium-sized (0.01 to 0.1%). V and J are TRBV3-1 and TRBJ1-1, with 8 bases lining up with TRBD1. The length of the CDR3 is 16 residues. The V segment lost 4 bases and the J segment 1 base; nucleotides outside the gene matches: 8. Germline loops: CDR1 LGHDT, CDR2 YNNKEL (reference sequence). The CDR3 bases are TGTGCCAGCAGCCCCCTACGGGACAGGCCGAACACTGAAGCTTTCTTT. Protein: CASSPLRDRPNTEAFF.

V usage is TRBV18 and J usage is TRBJ1-4; tentatively, D is TRBD1 (5 bases). The germline V gene encodes CDR1 KGHSH and CDR2 LQKENI. The ends were cut back, 4 bases at V and 6 bases at J, with 12 bases in the middle. This CDR3 region has 14 residues. This CDR3 reads CASSRDLKDEKLFF. CDR3 DNA: TGTGCCAGCTCACGGGACCTGAAGGATGAAAAACTGTTTTTT.

This clonotype was recorded at least ten times. The chain links TRBV3-1 to TRBJ1-1; D is undetermined. The CDR3 spans 18 residues. V gave up 1 base and J gave up 0 bases, with 18 bases separating them. CDR1 and CDR2 (germline): LGHDT, YNNKEL (reference sequence). CDR3 amino acids: CASSQGYRVSPMNTEAFF. The CDR3 bases are TGTGCCAGCAGCCAAGGCTATAGGGTCAGCCCCATGAACACTGAAGCTTTCTTT.

This clonotype was seen only a few times. The chain links TRBV29-1 to TRBJ1-1, with D tentatively TRBD1 (5 bases). Germline-derived CDR1 and CDR2 are SQVTM and ANQGSEA. This CDR3 has 12 amino acids. V gave up 4 bases and J gave up 7 bases, with 13 bases separating them. CDR3 residues: CSVGGGGREAFF. The CDR3 DNA reads as TGCAGCGTTGGGGGGGGGGGACGTGAAGCTTTCTTT.

By frequency in the sample, this clonotype is medium-sized. The rearrangement links TRBV6-5 to TRBJ2-7, with D uncertain. V dropped 0 bases and J dropped 6 bases, with 15 bases sitting between them. The CDR3 runs to 15 residues. Germline assignment: CDR1 MNHEY and CDR2 SVGAGI. The CDR3: CASSYSRYNLVEQYF. The CDR3 region has the DNA TGTGCCAGCAGTTACTCACGATACAACTTGGTCGAGCAGTACTTC.

This clonotype was detected ten times or more. V gene TRBV6-2 or TRBV6-3 combines with J gene TRBJ1-2, with D unresolved. Trimming removed 0 bases at V and 4 bases at J, with 21 bases between. The CDR3 loop spans 18 amino acids. The V gene's germline CDR1 is MNHEY and CDR2 SVGEGT. The CDR3 bases are TGTGCCAGCAGTTACTCGTCCGGCAGGCCTACGTCCCTCTATGGCTACACCTTC. Amino acids: CASSYSSGRPTSLYGYTF.

There are many counts of this clonotype. The chain uses TRBV6-4 and TRBJ1-1, with 10 bases identical to TRBD1. The germline CDR1 and CDR2 sequences are MRHNA and SNTAGT. The length of the CDR3 is 15 residues. Germline trimming cut 3 bases from V and 6 bases from J; bases unmatched to any gene: 7. This CDR3 is CASSETDGTGAEAFF. The CDR3 DNA reads TGTGCCAGCAGTGAAACTGACGGGACAGGGGCTGAAGCTTTCTTT.